This TCR beta chain was observed in a study of blood T cell repertoires in COVID-19. Background on the study: Samples taken during acute and convalescent COVID-19 were collected in the United States, Italy and Spain. T cells, B-cell-depleted T cells, or PBMCs provided the cDNA or gDNA that served as material.

Authors' processing steps: Reference gene primer amplification gave estimated nucleated cell counts. Repertoires were generated with immunoSEQ multiplex PCR, while TCRdb's copy carries only in-frame clones and drops some. From that table come the V and J calls and clone size; the DNA was used to work out D and trimming. The sample includes 200,000 to 250,000 clones, around 80% of them seen just once. CDR3 length: 14 amino acids. Between the trimmed V and J ends, which lost 4 bases and 0 bases, there was a span of 10 bases. Germline lookup yields CDR1 SQVTM and CDR2 ANQGSEA. The V and J genes are TRBV29-1 and TRBJ1-5; D is unclear. Sequencing input: peripheral blood. This TCR was sampled from a human donor in a cohort sampled during active COVID-19. CDR3 protein: CSVATSPSNQPQHF. The CDR3 DNA reads as TGCAGCGTTGCGACAAGCCCTAGCAATCAGCCCCAGCATTTT.